This T cell receptor beta chain was sequenced during a study of OX40 agonist ivuxolimab in advanced cancers. Whole-study context: Mean age 60 years, range about 23 to 80; approximately 80% male.

This clone is a singleton in its sample. Repertoires were generated with immunoSEQ multiplex PCR, while TCRdb's copy carries only in-frame clones and drops some. The repertoire includes 80,000 to 100,000 clones, 85% to 90% of them detected once, and around 5.5% sits in the top ten. Trimming removed 6 bases from V and 0 bases from J, with 9 bases in between. Germline V gives CDR1 MNHEY, CDR2 SMNVEV (reference sequence). The CDR3 spans 15 residues. This sequence originates from an adult with an advanced solid tumor such as melanoma, head and neck, liver or kidney cancer. The material was CD4+ or CD8+ T cells sorted from blood, obtained in a trial of the OX40 agonist ivuxolimab. The rearrangement uses TRBV27 and TRBJ2-6; no definite D call. This CDR3 is CASRSLSSGANVLTF. The DNA of the CDR3 is TGTGCCAGCAGGAGCCTTAGCTCTGGGGCCAACGTCCTGACTTTC.